This T cell receptor (beta chain) originates from a study of T cell responses to AZD1222 COVID-19 vaccine (dated by TCRdb to about 2021). General notes on the study: AZD1222 recipients given second doses at about 4 weeks or at about 12 weeks were pooled, since spike-specific TCR depth and breadth were not found to differ between the two schedules. TCR sequencing covered over 230 trial participants: 200 to 220 given two doses of AZD1222 and approximately 26 given two doses of MenACWY control vaccine. Trial participants were enrolled into age subgroups of 18-55, 56-69 and 70-plus years, which contained 148, 28 and 57 TCR-sequenced participants, respectively.

Reading the label with the study, this specimen's time point is: baseline before first vaccination. The vaccinee samples were drawn from two UK trials, COV001 and COV002, one of which was a single-blind randomized controlled phase 2/3 trial testing AZD1222 (ChAdOx1 nCoV-19) in healthy adults. For TCRbeta chain sequencing, PBMC samples were collected from trial participants at day 0 and at day 28 after the second dose. Reading the germline V gene (reference sequence) gives CDR1 SGHKS and CDR2 YYEKEE. The cysteine opens and the phenylalanine closes a CDR3 of 13 amino acids. The entry retains the CDR3 DNA only, 39 bases that are in frame from base 1. Trimming removed 1 base from V and 5 bases from J, leaving 9 bases between the germline ends. Notes on this clone: The antigen it recognizes is unknown. No base quality values were provided; no much bigger clone lies one nucleotide off.

The CDR3 regions of human TCRbeta chains were analyzed by immunosequencing. The published analysis was carried out like this. TCRs in the repertoires were matched against a reference library of SARS-CoV-2-specific TCRs that had been generated with the MIRA antigen-specificity platform. Breadth meant the fraction of unique TCRs that were SARS-CoV-2-associated, whereas depth meant the fraction of total T cells that were SARS-CoV-2-associated. Using the MIRA data, each spike-specific TCR was assigned both to the spike region to which the TCR was reactive and to a CD4 or CD8 class. Log10-transformed breadth and depth values were compared by one-way ANOVA with Sidak's multiple comparisons tests. TCRdb took this table from immuneACCESS and kept in-frame rearrangements with V and J called. Such tables lack part of the clones; where checked against another copy, unresolved V genes explain under half of the gap, and the rest is unexplained. V, J and clone size derive from that table, while D and trimming were established from the DNA sequence. The sample table contains 140,000 or so clones; only one count was recorded for 70% to 90% of them. 3% to 4.5% of the sample belongs to the ten largest clones.

Overall study outcomes, separate from this receptor: CD4 TCRs associated with the vaccine covered the entire spike protein, and the dominant responses were in regions 160-218 and 743-854. Because no samples from the day 14 peak response were available, repertoires could be characterized only after the peak T cell response. Conclusions about previously exposed vaccinees are limited because only 6 or 7 AZD1222 recipients were SARS-CoV-2 seropositive at baseline. Nearly half of unique spike-specific TCRs reportedly recognized epitopes outside regions mutated in the B.1.351 and B.1.1.7 variants. Participants were mostly white British, with more females than males. The authors suggested clonal diversity may have been underestimated. Spike-specific TCR breadth and depth rose significantly after two AZD1222 doses compared with day 0 and with MenACWY recipients. In the small 56-69-year group, the increase in depth fell short of significance, most likely because of low power.

The sequence derives from an adult in good health. The sample consisted of peripheral blood, taken on day 0 of AZD1222 vaccination. The V and J genes are TRBV5-5 and TRBJ2-5; the D gene cannot be named for sure. The CDR3 is CASSLYRAETQYF. The sequence in DNA is TGTGCCAGCAGCTTGTACAGAGCCGAGACCCAGTACTTC.